What follows are 7 T cell receptor beta chains derived from one specimen sequenced in a study of lymphopenia after photon versus proton radiotherapy. Method: immunoSEQ multiplex PCR; TCRdb's copy keeps in-frame clones and lacks some. Found here are 25,000 to 35,000 clones, approximately 90% of them singletons; the top ten hold 40% to 50%. Sample: peripheral blood, taken from a patient treated with proton-based radiotherapy. These receptors all stem from a woman aged 60-70 years with cholangiocarcinoma. Some clones in this sample may be carry-over from other donors' samples.

This sequence joins TRBV11-2 and TRBJ2-7; 9 nucleotides match TRBD1. V lost 5 bases to trimming and J lost 0 bases; unmatched junction nucleotides: 2. CDR3 size: 14 residues. Germline V gives CDR1 SGHAT, CDR2 FQNNGV. The CDR3 sequence is CASSQTGGSYEQYF. The CDR3 DNA reads TGTGCCAGCAGCCAGACAGGGGGCTCCTACGAGCAGTACTTC. The variable domain in full, completed from reference TRBV11-2 and TRBJ2-7, reads EAGVAQSPRYKIIEKRQSVAFWCNPISGHATLYWYQQILGQGPKLLIQFQNNGVVDDSQLPKDRFSAERLKGVDSTLKIQPAKLEDSAVYLCASSQTGGSYEQYFGPGTRLTVT.

This chain uses TRBV11-2 with TRBJ1-2; D gene ambiguous. This CDR3 has 15 residues. Germline CDR1 is SGHAT and CDR2 is FQNNGV. The ends were cut back, 3 bases at V and 0 bases at J, with 11 bases in the middle. The CDR3 DNA is TGTGCCAGCAGCTTGGCGTGGCCTTCTAACTATGGCTACACCTTC. It yields the protein CASSLAWPSNYGYTF.

The chain links TRBV15 to TRBJ2-1, with TRBD2 identical over 10 bases. Looked up from germline, CDR1 is LNHNV and CDR2 is YYDKDF (reference sequence). V lost 1 base and J lost 10; bases outside the gene matches: 10. The CDR3 totals 16 residues. CDR3 residues: CATSRVPLAGAGEQFF. The CDR3 coding sequence is TGTGCCACCAGCAGAGTTCCCCTAGCGGGAGCAGGAGAGCAGTTCTTC.

V and J are TRBV7-9 and TRBJ2-1; 7 bases agree with TRBD2. Germline V gene lookup returns CDR1 SEHNR and CDR2 FQNEAQ (reference sequence). The V and J ends lost 5 bases and 6 bases, in that order; junction bases with no gene match: 16. CDR3 size: 17 residues. CDR3 DNA: TGTGCCAGCAGCCCTCGATTATACCGGGAGGCCGGCAATGAGCAGTTCTTC. This sequence encodes CASSPRLYREAGNEQFF. Combining the CDR3 with reference TRBV7-9 and TRBJ2-1 gives the whole variable domain DTGVSQNPRHKITKRGQNVTFRCDPISEHNRLYWYRQTLGQGPEFLTYFQNEAQLEKSRLLSDRFSAERPKGSFSTLEIQRTEQGDSAMYLCASSPRLYREAGNEQFFGPGTRLTVL.

The chain joins TRBV28 to TRBJ2-7; 11 bases line up with TRBD2. Germline V gene sequence: CDR1 MDHEN, CDR2 SYDVKM. V was clipped by 6 bases and J by 4 bases; unmatched bases: 11. The CDR3 sequence is 16 residues long. CDR3 DNA: TGTGCCAGCAGAGACTCCGGGACTAGCGGAATTTACGAGCAGTACTTC. It is translated as CASRDSGTSGIYEQYF. The full variable domain, with the rest looked up from reference TRBV28 and TRBJ2-7, is DVKVTQSSRYLVKRTGEKVFLECVQDMDHENMFWYRQDPGLGLRLIYFSYDVKMKEKGDIPEGYSVSREKKERFSLILESASTNQTSMYLCASRDSGTSGIYEQYFGPGTRLTVT.

This clone was found once. The chain carries TRBV19 and TRBJ1-2, with 7 bases aligning to TRBD1. The CDR3 consists of 14 residues. Unmatched junction bases numbered 8, after V lost 5 bases and J lost 5 bases. CDR1 LNHDA and CDR2 SQIVND come from the germline V gene (reference sequence). CDR3 sequence: CASSPRDSAYGYTF. In DNA form, the CDR3 reads TGTGCCAGTAGTCCCAGGGACAGCGCGTATGGCTACACCTTC.

This chain uses TRBV2 with TRBJ2-6; D gene unclear. The V and J ends lost 0 bases and 2 bases respectively, with 8 bases between them. CDR1 and CDR2 (germline): SNHLY, FYNNEI. The CDR3 runs 16 residues. The CDR3 coding sequence is TGTGCCAGCAGTGAAGCGCCCTTTCCTGGGGCCAACGTCCTGACTTTC. Residues: CASSEAPFPGANVLTF. Filled out from reference TRBV2 and TRBJ2-6, the complete variable domain reads EPEVTQTPSHQVTQMGQEVILRCVPISNHLYFYWYRQILGQKVEFLVSFYNNEISEKSEIFDDQFSVERPDGSNFTLKIRSTKLEDSAMYFCASSEAPFPGANVLTFGAGSRLTVL.